The sample holds one count of the clone carrying this T cell receptor (beta chain). The authors split each subset's genomic DNA evenly across several immunoSEQ plates. Using immunoSEQ multiplex PCR, the repertoire was profiled, and TCRdb retains in-frame clones only, with some absent. The sample shows roughly 2,500,000 clones, roughly 93% of them seen only once. Germline-derived CDR1 and CDR2 are MDHEN and SYDVKM. The CDR3 spans 13 residues. V lost 3 bases, J lost 5 bases, and 8 bases lay in between. The data stem from a study of shared clonotypes between healthy human individuals. Looking at the study overall: Each donor's CD4 naive and CD4 memory cells filled three plates apiece, CD8 naive two, and CD8 memory one.

The receptor comes from a man between 18 and 35 years old in good health. Some clones in this sample may be carry-over from other donors' samples. This chain uses TRBV28 with TRBJ2-1; D not resolved. The sequenced material came from naive CD4+ T cells from PBMCs. Stated subset: CD45RA+ positively selected. The CDR3 loop reads CASSFPFHNEQFF. In DNA form, the CDR3 reads TGTGCCAGCAGTTTTCCCTTCCACAATGAGCAGTTCTTC.